This T cell receptor beta chain was sequenced during a study of T cells in Graves' hyperthyroidism and ophthalmopathy. TCR beta CDR3 regions were amplified from RNA transcripts. Primed by the HTBI set, a first-round RT-PCR was run on the TCR CDR3. Using its own MiXCR run on the multiplex PCR reads, TCRdb lists one record per CDR3 protein. The sample includes 550,000 to 800,000 distinct CDR3 sequences, 15% to 20% seen only once; the top ten take around 15%. The receptor comes from a middle-aged man with Graves' hyperthyroidism. What was sequenced was blood.

CDR3 sequence reads: CASTPGPFGGNEQFF. CDR3 DNA: TGTGCCAGCACCCCTGGCCCCTTCGGCGGCAATGAGCAGTTCTTC. The rearrangement joins TRBV6-1 to TRBJ2-1, with D hard to call. Germline lookup yields CDR1 MNHNS and CDR2 SASEGT. Trimming cost V 7 bases and J 6 bases, with 19 bases left between them. CDR3 length: 15 amino acids.